The TCR beta chain described here comes from a study of T cell repertoires in cytomegalovirus infection. Overall study: A matching HLA type, together with CMV infection, was signaled by public TCR beta signatures. Whole-study findings and limits: CMV-specific TCR beta clonotypes restricted by HLA-C were the ones dominating the ex vivo response.

The V gene end was trimmed by 10 bases and the J gene end by 7 bases; junction bases not matched to a gene: 7. From germline, CDR1 is SNHLY and CDR2 FYNNEI. The CDR3 sequence is 12 residues long. In the case of this clonotype: The antigen is not known.

TCRdb redid the calling of the reads with MiXCR, one entry per CDR3 protein. The data hold over 300,000 distinct CDR3 sequences, with around a sixth observed a single time. The chain couples TRBV2 to TRBJ2-1; 7 nucleotides align to TRBD1. The sequence derives from a human donor in good health (CMV status not recorded). Some clones in this sample may be carry-over from other donors' samples. Sample: PBMCs. CDR3 sequence reads: CAIRQGKNEQFF. For the CDR3, the DNA is TGTGCCATCCGACAGGGAAAGAATGAGCAGTTCTTC.